One and the same sample provided the 21 T cell receptor beta chains below, sequenced in a study of identifying expanded T cells in peripheral blood. Assay used: immunoSEQ multiplex PCR; TCRdb lists only in-frame clones, some missing. Among about 130,000 clones, roughly 90% were seen once, and the ten largest hold roughly 8%. The sequenced sample was blood. These receptors were obtained from a person aged 18 to 69 in good health.

The rearrangement joins TRBV9 to TRBJ2-3; D is perhaps TRBD1 (7 bases). The V end was cut by 0 bases, the J end by 2 bases, with 13 bases between. The CDR3 runs to 16 residues. CDR1 is SGDLS, CDR2 YYNGEE, per germline. The CDR3 here is CASSVVGGQHTDTQYF. The CDR3 nucleotides are TGTGCCAGCAGCGTAGTCGGGGGACAGCACACAGATACGCAGTATTTT.

The CDR3: CASSGQGLSYNEQFF. DNA for the CDR3: TGTGCCAGCAGCGGACAGGGCCTCTCCTACAATGAGCAGTTCTTC. The chain joins TRBV2 to TRBJ2-1; 8 bases fit TRBD1. The CDR3 length is 15 residues. Germline CDR1 SNHLY, CDR2 FYNNEI. V lost 6 bases to trimming and J lost 0 bases; unmatched junction nucleotides: 4.

This chain links TRBV4-1 with TRBJ2-3; D not certain. The CDR3 extends over 13 amino acids. With 0 bases removed from V and 6 bases from J, the gap between germline ends came to 7 bases. CDR1 is MGHRA, CDR2 YSYEKL, per germline. This chain's CDR3 is CASSQEVADTQYF. In DNA form, the CDR3 reads TGCGCCAGCAGCCAAGAGGTTGCGGATACGCAGTATTTT.

This rearrangement joins TRBV7-6 to TRBJ2-4, with a tentative D call TRBD1 (5 bases). Germline-derived CDR1 and CDR2 are SGHVS and FNYEAQ. The CDR3 runs 17 residues. V shed 3 bases and J shed 0 bases, with 15 bases lying between them. DNA of the CDR3: TGTGCCAGCAGCTTCCTACAGGACCAACTAGCCAAAAACATTCAGTACTTC. Protein sequence: CASSFLQDQLAKNIQYF.

Only one count was recorded for this clone. The V and J genes are TRBV7-8 and TRBJ2-7; D remains ambiguous. V was shortened by 1 base and J by 2 bases, with 9 bases between the two germline ends. The V gene's germline CDR1 is SGHVS and CDR2 FQNEAQ. This CDR3 comprises 14 residues. The CDR3 spells CASSLVGNTYEQYF. CDR3 coding DNA: TGTGCCAGCAGCTTAGTGGGCAACACCTACGAGCAGTACTTC.

Only a few counts were recorded for this clone. This chain uses TRBV7-2 with TRBJ1-4; a weak D match, TRBD1 (5 bases). The germline gives CDR1 SGHTA, CDR2 FQGNSA. V lost 6 bases to trimming and J lost 8 bases, with 19 bases between them. The CDR3 is 15 residues long. This CDR3 reads CASRKTGTGAEKLFF. The DNA for the CDR3 is TGTGCCAGCAGGAAAACCGGGACCGGCGCGGAAAAACTGTTTTTT.

This clone was recorded a few times. The gene calls are TRBV7-2 and TRBJ1-4; D call uncertain. In germline, CDR1 is SGHTA, CDR2 FQGNSA. There are 12 residues in the CDR3. V lost 5 bases to trimming and J lost 8 bases, with 9 bases between them. In DNA form, the CDR3 reads TGTGCCAGCAGCCAGAATAGGGAAAAACTGTTTTTT. This sequence encodes CASSQNREKLFF.

The CDR3 coding sequence is TGTGCCAGCTCACCACAGCTAGCGGGAAGGGCAGATACGCAGTATTTT. Its protein product is CASSPQLAGRADTQYF. The V and J genes are TRBV18 and TRBJ2-3; 9 bases map to TRBD2. The CDR3 is 16 residues long. Germline V gene data show CDR1 as KGHSH and CDR2 as LQKENI. The junction had 6 bases not matched to a gene; V was cut back by 1 base and J by 4 bases.

The chain combines TRBV10-2 with TRBJ1-1; a possible D gene is TRBD1 (6 bases). Trimming pared 0 bases from V and 5 bases from J, leaving 10 bases between. In germline, CDR1 is WSHSY, CDR2 SAAADI. The CDR3 consists of 14 residues. This chain's CDR3 is CASSESSQGTEAFF. The CDR3 DNA sequence: TGCGCCAGCAGTGAGTCCTCTCAGGGGACTGAAGCTTTCTTT.

Only one count was recorded for this clone. This sequence joins TRBV2 and TRBJ2-5; D ambiguous. The CDR3 is made up of 11 amino acids. Germline CDR1 and CDR2: SNHLY and FYNNEI. The germline V and J ends were trimmed by 7 bases and 8 bases, with 11 bases remaining between them. The chain's CDR3 is CASTLPDTQYF. The CDR3 DNA follows: TGTGCCAGCACCCTACCCGACACCCAGTACTTC.

The V call is TRBV25-1, the J call TRBJ2-7; D might be TRBD1 (6 bases). Between the trimmed V and J ends, which lost 2 bases and 0 bases, there was a span of 8 bases. The V gene's germline CDR1 is MGHDK and CDR2 SYGVNS. This CDR3 has 14 amino acids. Here the CDR3 DNA reads TGTGCCAGCAGTGAAATGGACAGCTCCTACGAGCAGTACTTC. The encoded protein is CASSEMDSSYEQYF.

The count of this clone is one. The chain has TRBV12-5 and TRBJ2-2, with 8 bases lining up with TRBD2. This CDR3 has 17 residues. V lost 5 bases, J lost 0 bases, and 8 bases stayed unmatched. CDR1 is LGHNT, CDR2 FRNRAP, per germline. This chain's CDR3 is CASGTIPGGANTGELFF. CDR3 bases: TGTGCTAGTGGTACAATCCCGGGAGGGGCGAACACCGGGGAGCTGTTTTTT.

The chain recombines TRBV14 with TRBJ2-7; tentative D call: TRBD1 (6 bases). The CDR3 is made up of 14 amino acids. The V and J ends lost 3 bases and 1 base respectively, with 10 bases between them. Germline values: CDR1 SGHDN, CDR2 FVKESK. For the CDR3, the DNA is TGTGCCAGCAGCCACCCGGGACAATCCTACGAGCAGTACTTC. Translating gives CASSHPGQSYEQYF.

The rearrangement joins TRBV11-3 to TRBJ2-7, with 10 bases that match TRBD1. Germline-derived CDR1 and CDR2 are SGHNT and YENEEA. The ends lost 3 bases at V and 4 bases at J; junction bases unmatched: 3. The CDR3 spans 14 residues. This CDR3 is CASSLGTGVYEQYF. CDR3 nucleotides: TGTGCCAGCAGCTTGGGGACAGGGGTGTACGAGCAGTACTTC.

The genes are TRBV2 and TRBJ1-5, with 8 bases identical to TRBD1. CDR3 length equals 14 residues. Germline-derived CDR1 and CDR2 are SNHLY and FYNNEI. The V segment lost 8 bases and the J segment 6 bases; nucleotides outside the gene matches: 9. The CDR3 reads CASQANRGSQPQHF. The CDR3, as DNA: TGTGCCAGCCAGGCGAACAGGGGGTCTCAGCCCCAGCATTTT. The whole variable domain, remainder taken from reference TRBV2 and TRBJ1-5, is EPEVTQTPSHQVTQMGQEVILRCVPISNHLYFYWYRQILGQKVEFLVSFYNNEISEKSEIFDDQFSVERPDGSNFTLKIRSTKLEDSAMYFCASQANRGSQPQHFGDGTRLSIL.

The chain couples TRBV6-6 to TRBJ1-1; TRBD1 aligns across 8 bases. Trimming removed 11 bases from V and 0 bases from J; junction bases left unmatched: 14. The CDR3 covers 16 residues. Germline assignment: CDR1 MNHNY and CDR2 SVGAGI (reference sequence). CDR3 sequence reads: CASYPAGQGLNTEAFF. The DNA of the CDR3 is TGTGCCTCCTATCCCGCTGGACAGGGCTTGAACACTGAAGCTTTCTTT.

The genes are TRBV6-5 and TRBJ1-6, with D maybe TRBD1 (5 bases). Germline values: CDR1 MNHEY, CDR2 SVGAGI. Trimming stripped 2 bases from V and 6 bases from J, with 11 bases between. The CDR3 totals 15 residues. Here the CDR3 DNA reads TGTGCCAGCAGTTACCGGGACGGGCCTAATTCACCCCTCCACTTT. It is translated as CASSYRDGPNSPLHF.

This sequence joins TRBV10-3 and TRBJ2-5; the match to TRBD1 covers 8 bases. V gave up 10 bases and J gave up 2 bases; unmatched junction bases: 12. The CDR3 runs to 15 residues. Germline V gene data show CDR1 as ENHRY and CDR2 as SYGVKD. For the CDR3, the DNA is TGTGCCAGTTCCCCGAGACAGGGGCGACAAGAGACCCAGTACTTC. Translated: CASSPRQGRQETQYF.

V is TRBV10-3 and J is TRBJ2-5; 10 positions agree with TRBD2. Germline V gives CDR1 ENHRY, CDR2 SYGVKD. The ends lost 6 bases at V and 1 base at J; junction bases unmatched: 5. The CDR3 has 15 residues. The CDR3 reads CAIRAGLAVQETQYF. The DNA of the CDR3 is TGTGCCATCAGGGCAGGACTAGCGGTCCAAGAGACCCAGTACTTC.

The chain uses TRBV20-1 and TRBJ1-5; TRBD1 is a possible D gene (6 bases). Germline values: CDR1 DFQATT, CDR2 SNEGSKA (reference sequence). Trimming removed 4 bases from V and 15 bases from J, with 16 bases in between. The CDR3 spans 11 residues. CDR3 residues: CSAKTGSKRHF. Written as DNA, the CDR3 is TGCAGTGCTAAAACAGGGTCGAAACGGCATTTT.

The chain uses TRBV11-3 and TRBJ2-3, with D uncertain. The V end lost 5 bases, the J end lost 5 bases, and 14 bases lay between the germline ends. The CDR3 is 14 amino acids. CDR1 SGHNT and CDR2 YENEEA come from the germline V gene. The CDR3 protein is CASSPGPLGDTQYF. The CDR3 region has the DNA TGTGCCAGCAGCCCGGGCCCCCTCGGAGATACGCAGTATTTT.